This TCR beta chain derives from a study of T-cell reconstitution after alpha-beta-depleted transplantation in children. Overall study findings and caveats: Surviving recipient T cells and thymic progenitors produced the high day-60 TCRbeta diversity seen in some patients. The study reportedly traced alpha-beta T cells about two months after transplant to several hundred expanded graft clones. From newly produced T cells came most of the T-cell counts and diversity one year after transplant.

Germline CDR1 and CDR2: LNHNV and YYDKDF (reference sequence). The CDR3 runs to 13 residues. V was cut by 8 bases and J by 2 bases, with 11 bases left in between. The TCRbeta library incorporated unique molecular identifiers. TCRdb independently ran MiXCR on the PCR reads; one entry per CDR3 protein. Of roughly 490,000 distinct CDR3 sequences detected, approximately 10% appear once; the ten largest clones hold 11% to 15%. This clonotype was found many times. Its cognate antigen is unknown. Sequences were derived from PBMCs, mostly from graft donor cells, sampled 180 days after TCRalphabeta/CD19-depleted stem cell transplant. The chain is built from TRBV15 and TRBJ2-3; D ambiguous. This clonotype was sampled from a female patient aged 2 to 10 who had a stem cell transplant for aplastic anemia, so the T cells may come from the graft donor. CDR3 sequence: CATRQPPTDTQYF. The CDR3, as DNA: TGTGCCACCCGCCAACCGCCCACAGATACGCAGTATTTT.